A selection of T cell receptor beta chains follows, all from one sample in a study of blood T cell repertoires in COVID-19. The table came from immunoSEQ multiplex PCR; TCRdb's copy has only in-frame clones and leaves some out. The sample yields about 260,000 clones, around 86% seen once. Material: peripheral blood. Every receptor here comes from a woman in her 40s who had recovered from COVID-19. CDR3s include the opening cysteine and the closing phenylalanine or tryptophan. A D gene is named only where the DNA matches it firmly. Part of the rows lack a size; the others show once, few, many or a class for expanded clones.

V	D	J	size	CDR3	DNA
TRBV7-2	TRBD2	TRBJ2-1	NA	CASSLARLAGAEQFF	TGTGCCAGCAGCTTAGCCCGGCTAGCGGGGGCCGAGCAGTTCTTC
TRBV5-1	NA	TRBJ1-3	NA	CASSQAVFASGNTIYF	TGCGCCAGCAGCCAAGCTGTATTCGCCTCTGGAAACACCATATATTTT
TRBV11-2	NA	TRBJ2-7	NA	CASSARGIPHYEQYF	TGTGCCAGCAGCGCCCGGGGGATCCCCCACTACGAGCAGTACTTC
TRBV19	NA	TRBJ1-1	NA	CASGLRMGATEAFF	TGTGCCAGTGGTCTGCGAATGGGGGCCACTGAAGCTTTCTTT
TRBV30	TRBD1	TRBJ2-5	NA	CAWNSGTGGYETQYF	TGTGCCTGGAATTCCGGGACAGGGGGCTACGAGACCCAGTACTTC
TRBV5-6	NA	TRBJ2-7	NA	CASRHQGSYEQYF	TGTGCCAGCAGACACCAGGGCTCCTACGAGCAGTACTTC
TRBV6-5	NA	TRBJ1-2	once	CAAHGGWVGGYTF	TGTGCCGCCCACGGGGGGTGGGTTGGTGGCTACACCTTC
TRBV9	NA	TRBJ1-2	NA	CASSSDVYGYTF	TGTGCCAGCAGTTCAGATGTCTATGGCTACACCTTC
TRBV6-5	NA	TRBJ1-1	once	CASRPSGGTEAFF	TGTGCCAGCAGGCCTTCGGGGGGAACTGAAGCTTTCTTT
TRBV5-4	TRBD2	TRBJ2-7	once	CASSFRASGQTPYEQYF	TGTGCCAGCAGCTTCCGGGCTAGCGGGCAAACTCCCTACGAGCAGTACTTC
TRBV7-9	NA	TRBJ2-7	NA	CASSLRPGRGYEQYF	TGTGCCAGCAGCTTAAGGCCAGGCAGAGGGTACGAGCAGTACTTC
TRBV9	NA	TRBJ1-1	NA	CASSVALNTEAFF	TGTGCCAGCAGCGTGGCCCTGAACACTGAAGCTTTCTTT
TRBV25-1	NA	TRBJ2-3	NA	CASSKQGADTQYF	TGTGCCAGCAGTAAACAGGGTGCAGATACGCAGTATTTT
TRBV5-1	TRBD1	TRBJ1-1	NA	CASSPHRGGNTEAFF	TGCGCCAGCAGCCCACACAGGGGTGGGAACACTGAAGCTTTCTTT
TRBV3-1/TRBV3-2	NA	TRBJ1-1	NA	CASSQDQNTEAFF	TGTGCCAGCAGCCAAGATCAGAACACTGAAGCTTTCTTT
TRBV4-3	TRBD1	TRBJ2-5	NA	CASSQDPDRGRQETQYF	TGCGCCAGCAGCCAAGATCCCGACAGGGGACGGCAAGAGACCCAGTACTTC
TRBV30	NA	TRBJ2-7	once	CAWSVLTGGLEQYF	TGTGCCTGGAGTGTACTCACGGGGGGCCTCGAGCAGTACTTC
TRBV11-2	TRBD1	TRBJ2-7	NA	CASSLGGWGQVDEQYF	TGTGCCAGCAGCTTAGGTGGCTGGGGACAGGTTGACGAGCAGTACTTC
TRBV11-2	TRBD1	TRBJ1-1	NA	CASSLRDRGIPNTEAFF	TGTGCCAGCAGCCTCCGGGACAGGGGGATCCCGAACACTGAAGCTTTCTTT
TRBV19	NA	TRBJ1-4	NA	CASIGGANEKLFF	TGTGCCAGTATAGGAGGCGCTAATGAAAAACTGTTTTTT
TRBV6-2/TRBV6-3	TRBD1	TRBJ2-7	few	CASSYSPGQGYEQYF	TGTGCCAGCAGTTACAGTCCGGGACAGGGGTACGAGCAGTACTTC
TRBV28	TRBD1	TRBJ1-5	NA	CASTPQGRDRGTQPQHF	TGTGCCAGCACCCCCCAGGGACGGGACAGGGGGACTCAGCCCCAGCATTTT
TRBV7-2	TRBD1	TRBJ2-1	once	CASSVRGQGANEQFF	TGTGCCAGCAGCGTTAGGGGACAGGGGGCTAATGAGCAGTTCTTC
TRBV11-2	NA	TRBJ1-2	few	CASSLDLSGTRGGYGYTF	TGTGCCAGCAGCTTAGATCTAAGTGGGACAAGGGGCGGCTATGGCTACACCTTC
TRBV7-2	TRBD2	TRBJ2-3	NA	CASSLDRRGADTQYF	TGTGCCAGCAGCTTAGACCGTCGGGGGGCAGATACGCAGTATTTT
TRBV9	TRBD2	TRBJ2-3	NA	CASSAYGTRGGDTQYF	TGTGCCAGCAGCGCATACGGGACTAGGGGGGGAGATACGCAGTATTTT
TRBV6-5	TRBD1	TRBJ1-4	NA	CASSYFPGTVNEKLFF	TGTGCCAGCAGTTACTTTCCCGGGACAGTTAATGAAAAACTGTTTTTT
TRBV7-2	TRBD2	TRBJ2-1	NA	CASSRTSETYNEQFF	TGTGCCAGCAGCAGGACTAGCGAAACCTACAATGAGCAGTTCTTC
TRBV5-5	NA	TRBJ1-2	NA	CASSTGQHYGYTF	TGTGCCAGCAGCACCGGACAGCACTATGGCTACACCTTC
TRBV11-2	NA	TRBJ1-2	NA	CASSLEPTTTYGYTF	TGTGCCAGCAGCTTAGAACCGACAACGACCTATGGCTACACCTTC
TRBV27	NA	TRBJ1-3	few	CASSLHKGTGNTIYF	TGTGCCAGCAGTTTACACAAGGGGACTGGAAACACCATATATTTT
TRBV27	NA	TRBJ1-2	NA	CASSSGNYGYTF	TGTGCCAGCAGTTCAGGGAACTATGGCTACACCTTC
TRBV24-1	TRBD2	TRBJ2-1	once	CATSDTTSGDNEQFF	TGTGCCACCAGTGATACAACTAGCGGGGACAATGAGCAGTTCTTC
TRBV7-2	NA	TRBJ2-5	few	CASSQQQGSQETQYF	TGTGCCAGCAGCCAACAACAGGGATCTCAAGAGACCCAGTACTTC
TRBV5-4	TRBD1	TRBJ2-7	NA	CASSRQGREYEQYF	TGTGCCAGCAGCCGACAGGGAAGGGAGTACGAGCAGTACTTC
TRBV3-1/TRBV3-2	TRBD2	TRBJ2-1	NA	CASSPRLAGGYEQFF	TGTGCCAGCAGCCCCAGACTAGCGGGGGGTTATGAGCAGTTCTTC
TRBV6-6	NA	TRBJ2-7	NA	CASSYRVSFEEQYF	TGTGCCAGCAGTTACCGGGTCTCCTTTGAGGAGCAGTACTTC
TRBV3-1/TRBV3-2	NA	TRBJ1-6	NA	CASSQVAGYNSPLHF	TGTGCCAGCAGCCAAGTCGCAGGGTATAATTCACCCCTCCACTTT
TRBV3-1/TRBV3-2	NA	TRBJ1-2	NA	CASSPSVSTGHYGYTF	TGTGCCAGCAGCCCAAGCGTCTCGACAGGCCACTATGGCTACACCTTC
TRBV6-2/TRBV6-3	NA	TRBJ2-5	NA	CASSGQYSETQYF	TGTGCCAGCAGCGGACAGTACTCGGAGACCCAGTACTTC